The sequence of this T cell receptor beta chain was determined in a study of blood T cell repertoires in COVID-19. Clones were read by immunoSEQ multiplex PCR, and TCRdb kept only the in-frame ones, dropping some. Of 150,000 to 200,000 clones in the sample, about four fifths are singletons; the top ten hold about 10%. Per germline, CDR1 SGDLS and CDR2 YYNGEE. The CDR3 consists of 15 residues. Trimming left V 2 bases short and J 4 bases short, with 12 bases between. V and J are TRBV9 and TRBJ2-2; TRBD2 might be the D (6 bases). The clonotype comes from a man between 60 and 70 years old with active or convalescent COVID-19. The sequencing sample was made of peripheral blood. The CDR3 nucleotides read TGTGCCAGCAGCGTTGGGACTGTAGGCACCGGGGAGCTGTTTTTT. Translating it yields CASSVGTVGTGELFF.